This TCR beta chain was profiled in a study of T cells in localized non-small cell lung cancer. Regarding the study as a whole: There was higher T cell clonality in uninvolved adjacent lung than in tumor, and it was highest there. Paired adjacent lung recovered a median around 52 of the top 100 tumor clones.

V trimming: 4 bases; J trimming: 2 bases; junction bases outside the gene matches: 8. Germline CDR1 and CDR2: SNHLY and FYNNEI. CDR3 length: 16 amino acids. Generated by immunoSEQ multiplex PCR, the TCRdb table keeps only in-frame clones and is missing some. Found here are about 48,000 clones, 70% to 80% of them singletons; the top ten hold approximately 16%. In regard to this clone: What it recognizes is unknown.

The origin of this receptor is a man aged 35 to 70 with stage I squamous cell lung carcinoma. The chain combines TRBV2 with TRBJ2-5; 9 nucleotides line up with TRBD1. Specimen: peripheral blood, collected before any cancer treatment. The CDR3 DNA is TGTGCCAGCAGTGTAGCGACAGGGGGGGTTCAAGAGACCCAGTACTTC. Its translation is CASSVATGGVQETQYF. Variable domain in full (rest from reference TRBV2 and TRBJ2-5): EPEVTQTPSHQVTQMGQEVILRCVPISNHLYFYWYRQILGQKVEFLVSFYNNEISEKSEIFDDQFSVERPDGSNFTLKIRSTKLEDSAMYFCASSVATGGVQETQYFGPGTRLLVL.